A selection of T cell receptor beta chains follows, all from one sample in a study of T cells in Graves' hyperthyroidism and ophthalmopathy. TCRdb used MiXCR to reprocess the multiplex PCR reads, holding one entry per CDR3 protein. The sample includes 300,000 to 400,000 distinct CDR3 sequences, approximately 13% of them seen just once. The source material was blood. All receptors derive from a woman younger than 35 with Graves' hyperthyroidism. CDR3s include the opening cysteine and the closing phenylalanine or tryptophan. A D gene is named only where the DNA matches it firmly. Rows give clone size only sometimes, using once, few, many, or a class for an expanded clone.

j_call clone_size d_call v_call cdr3_aa cdr3_nt
TRBJ1-5 few . TRBV5-1 CASSIGPIGGNQPQHF TGCGCCAGCAGCATTGGACCCATCGGGGGCAATCAGCCCCAGCATTTT
TRBJ2-5 . TRBD2 TRBV11-2 CASSLDSSGWETQYF TGTGCCAGCAGCTTAGATTCTAGCGGCTGGGAGACCCAGTACTTC
TRBJ2-1 . . TRBV20-1 CSATNNEQFF TGCAGTGCTACTAACAATGAGCAGTTCTTC
TRBJ1-2 . . TRBV3-1 CASSGRRWEDGYTF TGTGCCAGCAGCGGACGAAGGTGGGAAGATGGCTACACCTTC
TRBJ2-7 few TRBD1 TRBV28 CASTPTGARVVEQYF TGTGCCAGCACCCCCACAGGGGCCAGGGTGGTGGAGCAGTACTTC
TRBJ1-2 . . TRBV7-9 CASSLERLGGYGYTF TGTGCCAGCAGCTTAGAACGTTTAGGCGGCTATGGCTACACCTTC
TRBJ2-5 many TRBD1 TRBV7-9 CASSPRTGEETQYF TGTGCCAGCTCACCGAGGACAGGGGAAGAGACCCAGTACTTC
TRBJ1-1 many . TRBV6-1 CASSVVERNTEAFF TGTGCCAGCAGTGTGGTCGAGAGGAACACTGAAGCTTTCTTT
TRBJ2-5 many . TRBV27 CASSPRTQPRVAQYF TGTGCCAGCAGTCCCCGGACTCAACCCAGGGTGGCCCAGTACTTC
TRBJ2-5 many TRBD1 TRBV3-1 CASTLGQGKETQYF TGTGCCAGCACCCTGGGACAGGGGAAAGAGACCCAGTACTTC
TRBJ1-2 many . TRBV4-1 CASSQTGGSYGYTF TGCGCCAGCAGCCAAACCGGGGGTTCATATGGCTACACCTTC
TRBJ1-2 many . TRBV20-1 CSAESGDGYTF TGCAGTGCCGAATCGGGGGATGGCTACACCTTC
TRBJ2-5 many TRBD2 TRBV7-2 CASSLSGGGNRETQYF TGTGCCAGCAGCTTATCGGGGGGGGGGAATCGGGAGACCCAGTACTTC
TRBJ2-5 . TRBD1 TRBV20-1 CSAHSRQGLGETQYF TGCAGTGCCCATTCGAGACAGGGGCTCGGGGAGACCCAGTACTTC
TRBJ1-5 many . TRBV28 CASSFSNLDQPQHF TGTGCCAGCAGTTTCTCCAACTTGGATCAGCCCCAGCATTTT
TRBJ2-7 many . TRBV25-1 CASRPHTGKRDEQYF TGTGCCAGCAGGCCTCACACGGGGAAACGCGACGAGCAGTACTTC
TRBJ2-3 many . TRBV11-2 CASSAMTRALTDTQYF TGTGCCAGCAGCGCCATGACTAGGGCCCTCACAGATACGCAGTATTTT
TRBJ1-5 . . TRBV20-1 CSASPPGGNQPQHF TGCAGTGCTAGCCCCCCCGGTGGGAATCAGCCCCAGCATTTT
TRBJ2-5 few TRBD1 TRBV9 CASSASGTGETQYF TGTGCCAGCAGCGCATCCGGGACAGGAGAGACCCAGTACTTC
TRBJ2-3 many TRBD2 TRBV7-3 CASSPIAGGDTQYF TGTGCCAGCAGCCCTATAGCGGGGGGAGATACGCAGTATTTT
TRBJ1-2 many . TRBV10-3 CASGTRLSYTF TGTGCCTCCGGGACTCGGCTGAGCTACACCTTC
TRBJ2-5 many . TRBV2 CASISGRNHQETQYF TGTGCCAGCATTTCGGGACGCAACCACCAAGAGACCCAGTACTTC
TRBJ2-1 many TRBD2 TRBV13 CASSTPGGGNEQFF TGTGCCAGCAGCACTCCGGGGGGAGGGAATGAGCAGTTCTTC
TRBJ1-5 few . TRBV6-1 CAIGEPQHF TGTGCCATTGGGGAGCCCCAGCATTTT
TRBJ2-7 few . TRBV30 CAWSGGGVYWGSYEQYF TGTGCCTGGAGTGGGGGAGGCGTTTATTGGGGCTCCTACGAGCAGTACTTC
TRBJ2-3 many . TRBV20-1 CSARDVLAPDTQYF TGCAGTGCTAGAGACGTCCTAGCTCCAGATACGCAGTATTTT
TRBJ1-5 . TRBD1 TRBV28 CASSAGTGAQPQHF TGTGCCAGCAGTGCCGGGACAGGGGCTCAGCCCCAGCATTTT